One sample yielded the 24 T cell receptor beta chains listed below, sequenced in a study of metastatic and nonmetastatic thyroid tumors. Via MiXCR, TCRdb re-called the PCR reads. This sample has some 4,800 clones, with 22% found just once. Thyroid surgery had not been preceded by any treatment in any patient. Sample: tumor tissue. These TCRs come from a male donor with papillary thyroid cancer or a benign thyroid nodule (not recorded which). Some clones in this sample may be carry-over from other donors' samples.

Remarks on this clone: Germline and junction disagree at one end, which may indicate a read error. The gene calls are TRBV25-1 and TRBJ2-7, with D possibly being TRBD1 or TRBD2 (6 bases each). Germline V CDR1 and CDR2: MGHDK, SYGVNS. The CDR3 is 14 amino acids. DNA for the CDR3: TGTGCCAGCAGAAAGGGGGGCGCCTCCTACGAGAAGTACTTC. This sequence encodes CASRKGGASYEKYF.

In this sample, this clone turned up many times. The V gene is TRBV29-1, the J gene TRBJ2-7, with 7 bases that match TRBD2. Germline CDR1 and CDR2: SQVTM and ANQGSEA. With V trimmed by 7 bases and J by 3 bases, 9 bases remained unmatched. The CDR3 sequence is 13 residues long. CDR3 protein: CSAITGTNYEQYF. The CDR3 DNA sequence: TGCAGCGCTATTACCGGGACTAACTACGAGCAGTACTTC.

The V and J genes are TRBV20-1 and TRBJ2-7; D is perhaps TRBD1 (5 bases). The germline V gene has CDR1 DFQATT and CDR2 SNEGSKA (reference sequence). The CDR3 runs to 15 residues. The V end lost 3 bases, the J end lost 3 bases, and 18 bases lay between the germline ends. Written as DNA, the CDR3 is TGCAGTGCTAGGAATTTACAGGACAATAGCTACGAGCAGTACTTC. It codes for CSARNLQDNSYEQYF.

The sample holds a few counts of this clone. This may stem from a read error, because a much larger clone lies one nucleotide away. The CDR3 nucleotides are TGCAGTGCTAGATTGACTAGCGGGATCACAGATACGCAGTATTTT. Its translation: CSARLTSGITDTQYF. This chain uses TRBV20-1 with TRBJ2-3, with 11 bases that match TRBD2. V lost 2 bases to trimming and J lost 2 bases; unmatched junction nucleotides: 3. In germline, CDR1 is DFQATT, CDR2 SNEGSKA (reference sequence). The CDR3 loop spans 15 amino acids.

This clone has more than one count but fewer than ten. This chain links TRBV6-1 with TRBJ2-1; D not resolved. The CDR3 loop spans 12 amino acids. V lost 5 bases and J 8 bases, leaving 10 bases between the germline ends. Germline values: CDR1 MNHNS, CDR2 SASEGT. The CDR3 region is CASSSSGDEQFF. The CDR3 DNA reads TGTGCCAGCAGTTCGAGTGGGGATGAGCAGTTCTTC.

The sample holds many counts of this clone. This sequence joins TRBV11-3 and TRBJ2-1; maybe TRBD2 (5 bases). The CDR3 is made up of 12 amino acids. CDR1 and CDR2 (germline): SGHNT, YENEEA. The germline V and J ends were trimmed by 3 bases and 8 bases, with 8 bases remaining between them. CDR3 DNA: TGTGCCAGCAGCTTCTCCGGGGATGAGCAGTTCTTC. Protein sequence: CASSFSGDEQFF.

The chain is built from TRBV6-1 and TRBJ2-5; D may be TRBD1 (5 bases). The V and J ends lost 1 base and 2 bases respectively, with 17 bases between them. Germline CDR1 is MNHNS and CDR2 is SASEGT. This CDR3 is 17 amino acids long. CDR3 bases: TGTGCCAGCAGTGAAGGCGACAGCCTTATTCGACAAGAGACCCAGTACTTC. Protein sequence: CASSEGDSLIRQETQYF.

This clone has a count of ten or more. The chain combines TRBV5-1 with TRBJ2-3; 11 bases agree with TRBD2. V gave up 4 bases and J gave up 2 bases; unmatched junction bases: 6. The CDR3 loop spans 16 amino acids. CDR1 and CDR2 from the germline V gene are SGHRS and YFSETQ. The CDR3 is CASSGLLAGVTDTQYF. The CDR3 DNA follows: TGCGCCAGCAGCGGACTACTAGCGGGAGTCACAGATACGCAGTATTTT.

The chain links TRBV28 to TRBJ1-2; maybe TRBD1 (6 bases). The germline V and J ends were trimmed by 4 bases and 2 bases, with 17 bases remaining between them. The CDR3 length is 16 residues. CDR1 and CDR2 (germline): MDHEN, SYDVKM. CDR3: CASSSPSTGLNYGYTF. The DNA of the CDR3 is TGTGCCAGCAGTTCCCCCTCGACAGGATTGAACTATGGCTACACCTTC.

The table lists this clone with a few counts. J is TRBJ1-6 and V is TRBV28; 7 bases match TRBD1. The CDR3 contains 15 residues. J gave up 7 bases and V 5 bases, and 8 bases lay outside the gene matches. Per the germline V gene, CDR1 is MDHEN and CDR2 is SYDVKM. CDR3 DNA: TGTGCCAGCAGTGGACAGGCACTCGGGAATTCACCCCTCCACTTT. Translating gives CASSGQALGNSPLHF.

On this clone itself: A much more abundant neighbour one base away suggests this may be a read error. The same CDR3 also results from other DNA sequences found in this sample. J is TRBJ1-6 and V is TRBV20-1; D uncertain. V lost 5 bases, J lost 4 bases, and 15 bases lay in between. Germline V gene lookup returns CDR1 DFQATT and CDR2 SNEGSKA (reference sequence). This CDR3 comprises 15 residues. The CDR3 reads CSASPRRQYNSPLHF. CDR3 DNA: TGCAGTGCTTCCCCGAGGAGGCAATATAATTCACCCCTCCACTTT.

The table lists this clone with many counts. This chain connects TRBV27 to TRBJ1-4; 9 nucleotides align to TRBD1. CDR1 and CDR2 from the germline V gene are MNHEY and SMNVEV (reference sequence). This CDR3 region has 14 residues. V was pared by 8 bases and J by 7 bases, with 8 bases of the junction left unmatched. The CDR3 reads CASGIDRGVEKLFF. The CDR3 DNA sequence: TGTGCCAGCGGTATCGACAGGGGGGTTGAAAAACTGTTTTTT.

Many counts were recorded for this clone. This chain joins TRBV5-1 and TRBJ2-1, with TRBD1 as a possible D gene (5 bases). The CDR3 length is 15 residues. From germline, CDR1 is SGHRS and CDR2 YFSETQ. V lost 0 bases, J lost 7 bases, and 14 bases lay in between. CDR3 loop: CASSLGQGLWNEQFF. The CDR3, as DNA: TGCGCCAGCAGCTTGGGTCAGGGTCTCTGGAATGAGCAGTTCTTC.

This clone was seen at least ten times. This rearrangement joins TRBV27 to TRBJ2-3, with D uncertain. Germline V gene sequence: CDR1 MNHEY, CDR2 SMNVEV (reference sequence). CDR3 length: 16 amino acids. The germline V and J ends were trimmed by 1 base and 3 bases, with 14 bases remaining between them. CDR3 sequence: CASSLWAYSSTDTQYF. CDR3 bases: TGTGCCAGCAGTTTATGGGCTTATAGTTCGACAGATACGCAGTATTTT.

The chain has TRBV27 and TRBJ1-6; no reliable D call. Trimming removed 2 bases at V and 0 bases at J, with 5 bases between. Germline V gene sequence: CDR1 MNHEY, CDR2 SMNVEV (reference sequence). This CDR3 has 15 residues. The CDR3 loop reads CASSLTSSYNSPLHF. CDR3 DNA sequence: TGTGCCAGCAGTTTAACGAGCTCCTATAATTCACCCCTCCACTTT.

The rearrangement links TRBV20-1 to TRBJ2-7; 8 bases fit TRBD1. The ends lost 5 bases at V and 6 bases at J; junction bases unmatched: 18. Germline CDR1 and CDR2: DFQATT and SNEGSKA (reference sequence). This CDR3 contains 16 residues. The CDR3 sequence: CSAPNRQGALVSEQYF. In nucleotides, the CDR3 is TGCAGTGCTCCAAATCGTCAGGGGGCATTGGTAAGCGAGCAGTACTTC.

This clone rates as medium-sized (0.01 to 0.1%). This chain connects TRBV28 to TRBJ2-1, with D unclear. V was clipped by 3 bases and J by 4 bases, with 7 bases between them. Germline assignment: CDR1 MDHEN and CDR2 SYDVKM. The CDR3 covers 13 residues. DNA for the CDR3: TGTGCCAGCAGTTTTCGTCATTACAATGAGCAGTTCTTC. It encodes CASSFRHYNEQFF.

This clone was detected ten times or more. The rearrangement links TRBV7-9 to TRBJ2-3, with D perhaps matching TRBD1 (6 bases). The germline gives CDR1 SEHNR, CDR2 FQNEAQ (reference sequence). The V gene lost 1 base and the J gene lost 4 bases, with 9 bases spanning the gap. The CDR3 extends over 14 amino acids. The CDR3 sequence: CASSLVQGPDTQYF. The CDR3 DNA reads as TGTGCCAGCAGCTTAGTACAGGGCCCAGATACGCAGTATTTT.

By frequency in the sample, this clone is medium-sized. The J gene is TRBJ1-4, the V gene TRBV6-1; TRBD1 is a possible D gene (5 bases). V was clipped by 6 bases and J by 4 bases, with 15 bases between them. The CDR3 is 15 amino acids. Germline assignment: CDR1 MNHNS and CDR2 SASEGT. In DNA, the CDR3 is TGTGCCAGCAGCCCCTCGGGGGGGATTAATGAAAAACTGTTTTTT. This sequence encodes CASSPSGGINEKLFF.

This clone has a count of ten or more. The chain recombines TRBV2 with TRBJ2-7, with D uncertain. Germline V gene sequence: CDR1 SNHLY, CDR2 FYNNEI. The CDR3 consists of 14 residues. Trimming cost V 6 bases and J 4 bases, with 16 bases left between them. This CDR3 reads CASSTDPGWYEQYF. The CDR3 bases are TGTGCCAGCAGCACAGACCCGGGTTGGTACGAGCAGTACTTC.

This clone is categorized as medium-sized. The chain combines TRBV28 with TRBJ1-4; D possibly corresponds to TRBD1 (6 bases). The germline V gene has CDR1 MDHEN and CDR2 SYDVKM. With 6 bases removed from V and 8 bases from J, the gap between germline ends came to 19 bases. There are 15 residues in the CDR3. The CDR3: CASSLIGGEGEKLFF. The CDR3 region has the DNA TGTGCCAGCAGCCTAATAGGGGGGGAAGGAGAAAAACTGTTTTTT.

This clone turned up a few times. CDR3 sequence: CASSDSKVQGAINYGYTF. The DNA of the CDR3 is TGTGCCAGCAGTGACTCGAAGGTACAGGGTGCTATTAACTATGGCTACACCTTC. J is TRBJ1-2 and V is TRBV6-4; TRBD1 is a possible D gene (6 bases). The CDR3 runs to 18 residues. V lost 0 bases to trimming and J lost 1 base, with 18 bases between them. In germline, CDR1 is MRHNA, CDR2 SNTAGT.

This clone has only a few counts. The CDR3 bases are TGTGCCACCAGTTTCGGGTGGACGCACGAGCAGTACTTC. Its protein is CATSFGWTHEQYF. This chain uses TRBV15 with TRBJ2-7; D is ambiguous. Germline CDR1 and CDR2: LNHNV and YYDKDF (reference sequence). CDR3 length equals 13 residues. V lost 6 bases and J 5 bases, leaving 14 bases between the germline ends.

This clone was recorded at least ten times. The genes are TRBV7-9 and TRBJ2-1, with 8 bases lining up with TRBD1. CDR3 size: 15 residues. Germline-derived CDR1 and CDR2 are SEHNR and FQNEAQ (reference sequence). The trim removed 6 bases at V and 1 base at J, leaving 5 bases unmatched. The CDR3, as DNA: TGTGCCAGCAGTACACAGGGGGTGTCCTACAATGAGCAGTTCTTC. It encodes CASSTQGVSYNEQFF.